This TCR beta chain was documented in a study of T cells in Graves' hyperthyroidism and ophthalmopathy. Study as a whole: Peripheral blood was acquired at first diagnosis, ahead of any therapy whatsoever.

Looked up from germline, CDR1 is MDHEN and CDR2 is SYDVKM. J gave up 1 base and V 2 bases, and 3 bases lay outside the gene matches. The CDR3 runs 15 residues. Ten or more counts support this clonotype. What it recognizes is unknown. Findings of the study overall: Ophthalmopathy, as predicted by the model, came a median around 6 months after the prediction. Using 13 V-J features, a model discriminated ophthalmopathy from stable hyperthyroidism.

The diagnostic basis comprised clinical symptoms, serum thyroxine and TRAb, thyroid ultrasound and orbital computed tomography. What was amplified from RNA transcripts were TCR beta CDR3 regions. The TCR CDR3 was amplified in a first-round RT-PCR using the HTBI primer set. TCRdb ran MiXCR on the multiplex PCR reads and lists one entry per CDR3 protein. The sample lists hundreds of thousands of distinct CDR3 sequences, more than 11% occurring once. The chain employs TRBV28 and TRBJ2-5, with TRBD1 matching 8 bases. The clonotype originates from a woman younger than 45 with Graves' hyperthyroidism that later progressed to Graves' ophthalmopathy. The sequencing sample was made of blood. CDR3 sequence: CASSLLDRAQETQYF. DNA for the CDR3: TGTGCCAGCAGTTTACTGGACAGGGCCCAAGAGACCCAGTACTTC.